These 4 T cell receptor beta chains came from one sample sequenced in a study of blood T cell repertoires in COVID-19. Sequenced by immunoSEQ multiplex PCR; TCRdb stores in-frame clones only, minus some. The sample holds tens of thousands of clones, almost 90% seen once. What was sequenced was peripheral blood. These receptors originate from a human donor in a cohort sampled during active COVID-19.

The genes are TRBV11-3 and TRBJ2-3; D might be TRBD2 (7 bases). The germline V gene has CDR1 SGHNT and CDR2 YENEEA. The CDR3 length is 16 residues. Between the trimmed V and J ends, which lost 4 bases and 4 bases, there was a span of 18 bases. CDR3 residues: CASSSSPGGHADTQYF. CDR3 sequence (DNA): TGTGCCAGCAGCTCCAGTCCGGGGGGCCACGCAGATACGCAGTATTTT. Combining the CDR3 with reference TRBV11-3 and TRBJ2-3 gives the whole variable domain EAGVVQSPRYKIIEKKQPVAFWCNPISGHNTLYWYLQNLGQGPELLIRYENEEAVDDSQLPKDRFSAERLKGVDSTLKIQPAELGDSAVYLCASSSSPGGHADTQYFGPGTRLTVL.

The V call is TRBV30, the J call TRBJ2-2, with 8 bases fitting TRBD1. CDR1 and CDR2 from the germline V gene are GTSNPN and SVGIG (reference sequence). The junction had 7 bases not matched to a gene; V was cut back by 3 bases and J by 7 bases. The CDR3 extends over 14 amino acids. The CDR3 DNA sequence: TGTGCCTGGAGACAGGGGGTTATCTTCGGGGAGCTGTTTTTT. Protein sequence: CAWRQGVIFGELFF. The full variable domain, in which reference TRBV30 and TRBJ2-2 provide the parts outside the CDR3, is SQTIHQWPATLVQPVGSPLSLECTVEGTSNPNLYWYRQAAGRGLQLLFYSVGIGQISSEVPQNLSASRPQDRQFILSSKKLLLSDSGFYLCAWRQGVIFGELFFGEGSRLTVL.

V and J are TRBV30 and TRBJ1-1; D perhaps matches TRBD1 (6 bases). The CDR3 covers 15 residues. Deletions cut 1 base from V and 5 bases from J, with 17 bases between. Germline CDR1 is GTSNPN and CDR2 is SVGIG (reference sequence). The CDR3 protein is CAWSAGDIRWTEAFF. CDR3 DNA sequence: TGTGCCTGGAGTGCCGGGGACATAAGATGGACTGAAGCTTTCTTT.

The CDR3 reads CASSPPDPKRGLRNTEAFF. The DNA of the CDR3 is TGTGCCAGCAGCCCACCCGATCCAAAGCGGGGGTTAAGGAACACTGAAGCTTTCTTT. The chain joins TRBV7-9 to TRBJ1-1; tentative D call: TRBD1 (5 bases). Germline V gene sequence: CDR1 SEHNR, CDR2 FQNEAQ (reference sequence). The CDR3 has 19 amino acids. V dropped 5 bases and J dropped 1 base, with 26 bases sitting between them.